This T cell receptor (beta chain) appears in the sequencing data of a study of T cells in Graves' hyperthyroidism and ophthalmopathy (dated by TCRdb to between 2018 and 2021). Some background on the complete study: Peripheral blood samples were taken at the time of initial diagnosis, prior to any treatment. The paper describes TCR Vbeta CDR3 sequencing of 140 or so peripheral blood samples, made up of some 40 ophthalmopathy patients, over 70 hyperthyroidism patients and 17 progressor patients. In addition, the study compared T-cell repertoires in thyroid tissue and in blood from about 6 Graves' hyperthyroidism patients. Whether ophthalmopathy could be predicted prospectively was tested in an independent validation cohort made up of fewer than 20 hyperthyroidism patients plus 17 patients who later progressed to ophthalmopathy. For training and testing, the 100 or so patients in the discovery cohort were randomly divided in a 7:3 ratio. After blood sampling, hyperthyroidism patients were treated with methimazole at a starting dose of 30 mg daily, and ophthalmopathy patients were treated with high-dose intravenous methylprednisolone. To identify distinguishing TCR V-J signatures, a discovery cohort of roughly 100 patients was used, comprising 40 to 45 with Graves' ophthalmopathy and around 57 with stable Graves' hyperthyroidism.

As encoded in the germline V gene (reference sequence), CDR1 is LNHDA while CDR2 is SQIVND. Germline trimming amounts to 6 bases on V and 5 bases on J, with 9 as the count of junction bases outside the gene matches. The CDR3 numbers 16 residues from cysteine through phenylalanine. The read is trimmed to its CDR3 DNA, 48 bases read in frame from base 1. What the authors observed across the whole study: A 13 V-J signature model separated ophthalmopathy from stable hyperthyroidism, with approximately 87% sensitivity and roughly 81% specificity in cross-validation and 80%/75% in testing. During validation, the model predicted progression to ophthalmopathy a median of around six months ahead of onset, with almost 71% sensitivity and roughly 72% specificity. No statistical method was used to fix the sample size in advance, and group allocation was not hidden from the investigators. Most expanded thyroid clonotypes (frequency above 0.001) were also detected in blood, suggesting blood repertoires may reflect thyroid immune responses.

In the ophthalmopathy patients, disease was moderately to severely active, with a Clinical Activity Score of 3 or more, a NOSPECS grade of 4 or more, and a duration of less than 3 months. Exclusion was applied to patients with uncontrolled infections, other autoimmune diseases, pregnancy or lactation. Clinical symptoms, serum thyroxine and TRAb, thyroid ultrasound, and orbital computed tomography formed the basis for the diagnoses. Ficoll-Paque density gradient centrifugation was used to isolate PBMCs from approximately 11 ml of fresh peripheral blood. Trizol reagent was used to extract total RNA, and RNA quality was then checked on an Agilent 2100 Bioanalyzer. This clonotype was seen many times. The target of this receptor is not known. Within one base of it there is no much larger clone, and no base qualities were kept. The TCR beta CDR3 regions were amplified from the RNA transcripts. The first round of RT-PCR for the TCR CDR3 was performed with the HTBI primer set and the Qiagen OneStep RT-PCR kit. The libraries were constructed in a second round of multiplex PCR and then size-selected and purified. The libraries were sequenced on an Illumina HiSeq2000 using paired-end 100 bp reads. The original pipeline was this. SOAPnuke was used to process the raw data, removing reads that contained adapters or uncalled bases, had a mean Phred below 15, or lacked an exact match to the constant primer or identifier. COPE v1.2.5 was used to merge high-quality paired reads, and clonotypes were defined as unique nucleotide sequences. Clonotypes were aligned to IMGT TRBV, TRBD and TRBJ reference segments using MiTCR v1.1. Analysis was restricted to V-J combinations with a frequency above 0.0001, which covered about 99% of repertoires. A TCS score was defined as the ratio between F50 (clonal expansion) and ExV (chaos), using BLOSUM62-based TCRdist between CDR3 peptides within each V-J. Welch's t-statistics and random forest reduced some 510 V-J features to some 14, which were used in a naive Bayes classifier (R e1071). Using fastp at Q25 and MiXCR, TCRdb reprocessed the public reads and kept productive beta chains. Each entry is one CDR3 protein sequence, shown with its most common DNA and genes. These V and J calls originate from TCRdb's pipeline instead of the authors' own analysis. The sample contains some 270,000 distinct CDR3 sequences, about 24% of them found a single time. The ten largest clones represent around 32% of the sample.

The sample was blood. Recombination joined TRBV19 with TRBJ2-2; 10 bases in the junction line up with TRBD1. The receptor was isolated from a woman aged 40 to 50 with Graves' ophthalmopathy. The CDR3 corresponds to CASRKRTGGRTGELFF. The DNA sequence is as follows: TGTGCCAGTAGAAAAAGGACAGGGGGGCGAACCGGGGAGCTGTTTTTT.